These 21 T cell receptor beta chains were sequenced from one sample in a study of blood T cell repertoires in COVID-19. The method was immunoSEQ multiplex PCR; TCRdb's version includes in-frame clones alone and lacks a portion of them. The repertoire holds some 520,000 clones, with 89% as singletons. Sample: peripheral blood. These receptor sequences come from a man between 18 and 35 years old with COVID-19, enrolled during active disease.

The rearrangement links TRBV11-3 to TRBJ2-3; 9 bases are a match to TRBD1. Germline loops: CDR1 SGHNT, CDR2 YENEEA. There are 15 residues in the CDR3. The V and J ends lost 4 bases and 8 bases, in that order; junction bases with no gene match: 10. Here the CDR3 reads CASSYRDRELVTQYF. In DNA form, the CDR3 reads TGTGCCAGCAGCTATCGGGACAGGGAACTAGTTACGCAGTATTTT.

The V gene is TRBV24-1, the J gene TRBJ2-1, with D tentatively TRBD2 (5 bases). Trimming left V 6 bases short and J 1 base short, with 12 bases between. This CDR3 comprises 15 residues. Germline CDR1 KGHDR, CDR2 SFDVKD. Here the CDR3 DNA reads TGTGCCACCAGTAATGTAGCGTCATCCTACAATGAGCAGTTCTTC. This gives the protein CATSNVASSYNEQFF.

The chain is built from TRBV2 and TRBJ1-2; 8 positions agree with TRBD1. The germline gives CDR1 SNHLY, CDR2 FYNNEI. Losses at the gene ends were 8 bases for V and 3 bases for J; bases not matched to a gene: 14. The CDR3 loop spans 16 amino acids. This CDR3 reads CASLKDRTGTDYGYTF. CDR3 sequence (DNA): TGTGCCAGCCTTAAGGATCGGACAGGGACCGACTATGGCTACACCTTC.

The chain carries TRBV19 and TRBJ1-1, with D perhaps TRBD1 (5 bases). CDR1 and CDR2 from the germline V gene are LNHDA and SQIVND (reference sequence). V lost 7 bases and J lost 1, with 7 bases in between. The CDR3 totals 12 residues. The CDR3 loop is CASTTGNTEAFF. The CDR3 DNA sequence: TGTGCCAGTACCACAGGGAACACTGAAGCTTTCTTT.

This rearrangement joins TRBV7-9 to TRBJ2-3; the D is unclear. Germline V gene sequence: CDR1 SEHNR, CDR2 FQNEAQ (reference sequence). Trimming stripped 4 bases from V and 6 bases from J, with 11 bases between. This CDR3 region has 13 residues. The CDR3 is CASSSPQSDTQYF. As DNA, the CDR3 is TGTGCCAGCAGCTCCCCCCAGTCGGATACGCAGTATTTT.

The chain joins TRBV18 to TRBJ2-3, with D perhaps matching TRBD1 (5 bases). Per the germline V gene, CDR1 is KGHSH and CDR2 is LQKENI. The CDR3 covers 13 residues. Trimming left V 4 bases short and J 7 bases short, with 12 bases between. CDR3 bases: TGTGCCAGCTCACAGGGGTCTGCGAATACGCAGTATTTT. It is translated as CASSQGSANTQYF.

The CDR3 sequence is CASSLVRGNEQFF. The CDR3 coding sequence is TGTGCCAGCAGCTTAGTTAGGGGCAATGAGCAGTTCTTC. V gene TRBV11-2 combines with J gene TRBJ2-1; TRBD1 is a possible D gene (5 bases). This CDR3 comprises 13 residues. V was clipped by 1 base and J by 6 bases, with 7 bases between them. Germline V gives CDR1 SGHAT, CDR2 FQNNGV.

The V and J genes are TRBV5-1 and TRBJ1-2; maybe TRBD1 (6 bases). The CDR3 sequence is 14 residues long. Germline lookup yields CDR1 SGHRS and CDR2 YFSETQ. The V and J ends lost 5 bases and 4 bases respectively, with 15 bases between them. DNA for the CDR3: TGCGCCAGCAGGCCGGAACAGGGTGCCTATGGCTACACCTTC. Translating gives CASRPEQGAYGYTF.

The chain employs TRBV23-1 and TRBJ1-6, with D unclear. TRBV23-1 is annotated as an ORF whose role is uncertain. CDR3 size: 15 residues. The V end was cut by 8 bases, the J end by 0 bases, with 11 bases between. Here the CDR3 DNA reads TGCGCCAGCCAACCCCAGTACTCCTATAATTCACCCCTCCACTTT. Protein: CASQPQYSYNSPLHF.

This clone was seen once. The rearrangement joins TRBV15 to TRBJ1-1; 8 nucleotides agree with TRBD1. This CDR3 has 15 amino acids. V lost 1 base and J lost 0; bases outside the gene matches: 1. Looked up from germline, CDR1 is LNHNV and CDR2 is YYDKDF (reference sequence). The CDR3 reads CATSRGTGLNTEAFF. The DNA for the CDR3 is TGTGCCACCAGCAGAGGGACAGGGCTGAACACTGAAGCTTTCTTT.

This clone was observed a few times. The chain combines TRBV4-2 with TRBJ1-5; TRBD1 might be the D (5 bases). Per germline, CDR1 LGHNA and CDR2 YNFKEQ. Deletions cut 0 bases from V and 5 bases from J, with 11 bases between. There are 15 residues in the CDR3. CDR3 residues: CASSQDGAGHQPQHF. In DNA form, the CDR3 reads TGTGCCAGCAGCCAAGATGGGGCAGGCCATCAGCCCCAGCATTTT.

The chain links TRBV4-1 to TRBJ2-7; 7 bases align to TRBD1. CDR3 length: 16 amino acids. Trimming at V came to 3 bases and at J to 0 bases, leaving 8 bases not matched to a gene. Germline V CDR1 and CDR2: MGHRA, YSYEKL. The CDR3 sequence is CASSHASGTASYEQYF. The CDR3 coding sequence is TGCGCCAGCAGCCACGCTTCCGGGACAGCCTCCTACGAGCAGTACTTC.

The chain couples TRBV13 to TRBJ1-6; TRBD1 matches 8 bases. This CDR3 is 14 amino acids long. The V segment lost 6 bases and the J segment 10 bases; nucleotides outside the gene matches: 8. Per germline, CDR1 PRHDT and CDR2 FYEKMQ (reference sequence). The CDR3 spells CASSRTGGPSPLHF. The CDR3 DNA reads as TGTGCCAGCAGTCGCACAGGGGGTCCATCACCCCTCCACTTT.

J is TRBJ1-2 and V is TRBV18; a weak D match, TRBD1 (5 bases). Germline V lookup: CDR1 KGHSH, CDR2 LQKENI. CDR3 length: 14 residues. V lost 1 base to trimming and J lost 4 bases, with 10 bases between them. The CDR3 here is CASSPRGAGYGYTF. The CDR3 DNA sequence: TGTGCCAGCTCACCACGGGGCGCAGGCTATGGCTACACCTTC.

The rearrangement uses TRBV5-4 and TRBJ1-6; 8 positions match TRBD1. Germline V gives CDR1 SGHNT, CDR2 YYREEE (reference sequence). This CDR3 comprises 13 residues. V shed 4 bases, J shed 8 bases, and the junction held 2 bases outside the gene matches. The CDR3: CASSIQGDSPLHF. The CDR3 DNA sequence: TGTGCCAGCAGCATACAGGGGGATTCACCCCTCCACTTT.

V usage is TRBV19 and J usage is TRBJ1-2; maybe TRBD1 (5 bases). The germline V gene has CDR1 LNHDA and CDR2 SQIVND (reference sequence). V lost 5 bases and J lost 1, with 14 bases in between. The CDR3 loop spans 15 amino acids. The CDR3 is CASSGSRQLNYGYTF. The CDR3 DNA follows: TGTGCCAGTAGTGGCTCCCGACAGCTTAACTATGGCTACACCTTC.

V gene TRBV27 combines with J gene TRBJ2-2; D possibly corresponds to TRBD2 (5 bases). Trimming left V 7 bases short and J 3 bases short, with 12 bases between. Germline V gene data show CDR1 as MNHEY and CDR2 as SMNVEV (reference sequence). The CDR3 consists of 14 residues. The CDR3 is CASKVDLYTGELFF. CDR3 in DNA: TGTGCCAGCAAGGTGGACTTGTACACCGGGGAGCTGTTTTTT.

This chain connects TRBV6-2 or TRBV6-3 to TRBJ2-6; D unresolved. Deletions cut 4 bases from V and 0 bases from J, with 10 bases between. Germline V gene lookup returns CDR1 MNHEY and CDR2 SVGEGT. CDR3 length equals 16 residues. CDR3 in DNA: TGTGCCAGCAGTTCCGGCGGCAACTCTGGGGCCAACGTCCTGACTTTC. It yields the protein CASSSGGNSGANVLTF.

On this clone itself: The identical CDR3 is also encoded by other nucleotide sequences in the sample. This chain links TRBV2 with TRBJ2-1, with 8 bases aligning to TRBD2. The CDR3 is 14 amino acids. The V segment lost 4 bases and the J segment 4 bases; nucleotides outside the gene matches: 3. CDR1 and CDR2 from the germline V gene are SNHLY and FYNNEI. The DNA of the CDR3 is TGTGCCAGCAGTGCGGGGGGGCCTTACAATGAGCAGTTCTTC. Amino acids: CASSAGGPYNEQFF.

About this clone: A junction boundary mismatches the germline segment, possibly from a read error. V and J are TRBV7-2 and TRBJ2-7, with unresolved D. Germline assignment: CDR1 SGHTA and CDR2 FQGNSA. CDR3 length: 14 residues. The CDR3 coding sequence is TGTGCCAGCAGCTTAGGTCCGAGCTCCAACGAGCAGTACTTC. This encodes CASSLGPSSNEQYF.

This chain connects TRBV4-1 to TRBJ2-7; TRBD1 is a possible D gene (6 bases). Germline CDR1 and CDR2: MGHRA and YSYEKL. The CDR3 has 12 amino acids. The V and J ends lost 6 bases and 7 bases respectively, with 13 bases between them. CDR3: CASSGDNSEQYF. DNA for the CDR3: TGCGCCAGCAGTGGGGACAACAGTGAGCAGTACTTC.